This T cell receptor (beta chain) emerged from a study of HIV-infected patients and healthy controls. For the study at large: The CD4:CD8 ratio increased slightly in early therapy, but CD8 counts showed no consistent change. Findings and limits, study-wide: Only sixteen HIV-infected individuals were processed, a major limit on how widely findings apply.

No cell fractionation was done, so the repertoire covers all unsorted peripheral blood T cells. This clonotype was recorded many times. Its matching antigen is unknown. Reverse transcription used about 500 ng RNA and constant-region primers for alpha and beta. Each of the alpha and beta chains got its own library through chain-specific third strand synthesis with indices. TCRdb re-analysed the 5' RACE reads in MiXCR, keeping a single row per CDR3 protein. This sample has 9,500 to 15,000 distinct CDR3 sequences, with approximately 9.1% found just once. V trimming: 4 bases; J trimming: 2 bases; junction bases outside the gene matches: 6. There are 16 residues in the CDR3. Germline V gene data show CDR1 as SGDLS and CDR2 as YYNGEE.

The sequence was obtained from an adult with HIV infection. The donor label of this sample is uncertain. The genes are TRBV9 and TRBJ2-2, with 9 bases matching TRBD1. Sequencing used blood, obtained before antiretroviral therapy. The CDR3 sequence: CASSSRGQGNTGELFF. The CDR3 coding sequence is TGTGCCAGCAGCTCAAGGGGACAGGGAAACACCGGGGAGCTGTTTTTT.